This T cell receptor (beta chain) is drawn from a study of blood T cells in healthy people across ages. Study results and caveats: Changes seen in expanded clonotypes were possibly confounded by donor CMV status left unknown. Bulk PBMC profiling left naive and antigen-experienced comparisons inconclusive.

The length of the CDR3 is 17 residues. Trimming shortened V by 5 bases and J by 1 base, and 19 bases separated the two germline ends. The germline gives CDR1 MNHNS, CDR2 SASEGT. This clonotype came up once. No antigen is known for it. It was with a sample-barcoded 5' primer and a J-beta primer mix that a second PCR of roughly 7 to 12 cycles was run. MiXCR, applied by TCRdb to the 5' RACE reads, yields one record per CDR3 protein. The sample records hundreds of thousands of distinct CDR3 sequences, around 48% being singletons. The sequence was obtained from a woman aged 55-69 years in good health. The sample comprised blood. This chain links TRBV6-1 with TRBJ2-3, with a tentative D call TRBD2 (5 bases). The CDR3: CASSRRGIGSGTDTQYF. DNA for the CDR3: TGTGCCAGCAGTCGCCGGGGAATTGGTAGCGGCACAGATACGCAGTATTTT.